The rows below give T cell receptor beta chains drawn from one sample of a study of vaccination and CD4 T cells after COVID-19. TCRdb independently ran MiXCR on the PCR reads; one entry per CDR3 protein. This sample has around 20,000 distinct CDR3 sequences, with around 33% found just once. These receptors are not linked to any known antigen. Sequencing used CD4+ T cells from blood, cultured in vitro, obtained about 7 months after SARS-CoV-2 vaccination. Source of these receptors: a human donor who had recovered from COVID-19. CDR3s include the opening cysteine and the closing phenylalanine or tryptophan. A D gene is named only where the DNA matches it firmly. The size field is filled for only some rows; it gives once, few, many or a size class.

V: TRBV18; D: TRBD1; J: TRBJ2-7; size: -; CDR3: CASSPSDRGSGEQYF; DNA: TGTGCCAGCTCACCATCGGACAGGGGATCCGGCGAGCAGTACTTC
V: TRBV19; D: -; J: TRBJ2-1; size: -; CDR3: CASSIGRPGNKANEQFF; DNA: TGTGCCAGTAGTATAGGACGGCCCGGGAATAAGGCCAATGAGCAGTTCTTC
V: TRBV7-3; D: TRBD2; J: TRBJ2-3; size: -; CDR3: CASSSLGGPGTDTQYF; DNA: TGTGCCAGCAGCTCTTTGGGAGGGCCCGGCACAGATACGCAGTATTTT
V: TRBV21-1; D: -; J: TRBJ2-7; size: -; CDR3: CASRLPSGRVFYCEQYF; DNA: TGTGCCAGCAGATTACCTAGCGGGAGGGTATTCTACTGCGAGCAGTACTTC
V: TRBV6-1; D: -; J: TRBJ2-7; size: few; CDR3: CASSRGGSGTNSYEQYF; DNA: TGTGCCAGCAGTAGGGGGGGGTCGGGGACCAATTCCTACGAGCAGTACTTC
V: TRBV27; D: TRBD2; J: TRBJ2-7; size: -; CDR3: CASRSGKRGSSYEQYF; DNA: TGTGCCAGCAGATCTGGGAAGCGGGGGAGCTCCTACGAGCAGTACTTC
V: TRBV12-3/TRBV12-4; D: -; J: TRBJ1-6; size: -; CDR3: CASSHSNSPLHF; DNA: TGTGCCAGCAGCCACAGTAATTCACCCCTCCACTTT
V: TRBV6-2/TRBV6-3; D: TRBD1; J: TRBJ2-3; size: few; CDR3: CASSPGTGHTDTQYF; DNA: TGTGCCAGCAGCCCCGGGACAGGGCACACAGATACGCAGTATTTT
V: TRBV19; D: -; J: TRBJ2-4; size: -; CDR3: CASNRDSSKNIQYF; DNA: TGTGCCAGTAACAGGGATTCTTCCAAAAACATTCAGTACTTC
V: TRBV2; D: TRBD2; J: TRBJ2-3; size: few; CDR3: CASKSTSGSPDTQYF; DNA: TGTGCCAGCAAGTCTACTAGCGGGAGCCCAGATACGCAGTATTTT
V: TRBV6-1; D: -; J: TRBJ2-3; size: few; CDR3: CASRESRGVRTDTQYF; DNA: TGTGCCAGCAGGGAGAGCAGGGGGGTTCGTACAGATACGCAGTATTTT
V: TRBV20-1; D: TRBD2; J: TRBJ2-2; size: few; CDR3: CSASLAGMAGELFF; DNA: TGCAGTGCTAGTCTAGCGGGAATGGCCGGGGAGCTGTTTTTT
V: TRBV12-3/TRBV12-4; D: -; J: TRBJ1-1; size: -; CDR3: CASSLGNRHTEAFF; DNA: TGTGCCAGCAGTTTGGGGAATCGGCACACTGAAGCTTTCTTT
V: TRBV20-1; D: -; J: TRBJ2-1; size: -; CDR3: CSASSQTYNEQFF; DNA: TGCAGTGCTAGTAGTCAGACGTACAATGAGCAGTTCTTC
V: TRBV6-2/TRBV6-3; D: -; J: TRBJ2-7; size: -; CDR3: CASRTHRVVTYEQYF; DNA: TGTGCCAGCAGGACCCACAGGGTTGTCACCTACGAGCAGTACTTC